The next 9 T cell receptor beta chains were all read from a single sample in a study of T cells after yellow fever vaccination. TCRdb analysed the 5' RACE reads with MiXCR anew, one entry per CDR3 protein. The sample yields over 150,000 distinct CDR3 sequences, about 6.2% seen once. Sequenced material: CD4+ T cells sorted from PBMCs, taken on the day of the first yellow fever vaccination. The source of these receptors is a man between 18 and 29 years old who received the YFV17D yellow fever vaccine.

This clonotype was detected a few times. The rearrangement uses TRBV4-3 and TRBJ2-2; D gene ambiguous. Germline V gene data show CDR1 as LGHNA and CDR2 as YSLEER. V lost 0 bases, J lost 3 bases, and 8 bases lay in between. The CDR3 runs to 15 residues. CDR3 loop: CASSQDWSYTGELFF. DNA for the CDR3: TGCGCCAGCAGCCAAGATTGGTCATACACCGGGGAGCTGTTTTTT.

This clonotype has at least ten counts. This rearrangement joins TRBV7-2 to TRBJ2-3; the D gene could be TRBD1 or TRBD2 (6 bases each). V shed 3 bases and J shed 0 bases, with 10 bases lying between them. CDR1 and CDR2 (germline): SGHTA, FQGNSA. The CDR3 is 15 amino acids. Here the CDR3 reads CASSLGGTSTDTQYF. CDR3 sequence (DNA): TGTGCCAGCAGCTTGGGGGGCACTAGCACAGATACGCAGTATTTT.

In this sample, this clonotype turned up a few times. The chain carries TRBV5-1 and TRBJ1-4; D remains ambiguous. The length of the CDR3 is 14 residues. The germline V gene has CDR1 SGHRS and CDR2 YFSETQ. Between the trimmed V and J ends, which lost 0 bases and 1 base, there was a span of 4 bases. CDR3 nucleotides: TGCGCCAGCAGCTTGGAAGGAACTAATGAAAAACTGTTTTTT. It is translated as CASSLEGTNEKLFF.

The table lists this clonotype with many counts. V and J are TRBV7-3 and TRBJ2-7; TRBD1 aligns across 8 bases. This CDR3 region has 13 residues. Germline values: CDR1 SGHTA, CDR2 FQGTGA. Germline trimming cut 4 bases from V and 5 bases from J; bases unmatched to any gene: 4. Here the CDR3 DNA reads TGTGCCAGCAGCTGGACAGGGCGGGACGAGCAGTACTTC. Its protein product is CASSWTGRDEQYF.

The J gene is TRBJ2-7, the V gene TRBV2; D is perhaps TRBD1 or TRBD2 (5 bases each). The CDR3 contains 15 residues. Per the germline V gene, CDR1 is SNHLY and CDR2 is FYNNEI. Trimming pared 8 bases from V and 2 bases from J, leaving 19 bases between. The CDR3 DNA follows: TGTGCCAGCGGAGATACCGGGACGGTGACCTACGAGCAGTACTTC. It encodes CASGDTGTVTYEQYF. The variable domain in full, with the rest retrieved from reference TRBV2 and TRBJ2-7, is EPEVTQTPSHQVTQMGQEVILRCVPISNHLYFYWYRQILGQKVEFLVSFYNNEISEKSEIFDDQFSVERPDGSNFTLKIRSTKLEDSAMYFCASGDTGTVTYEQYFGPGTRLTVT.

The table lists this clonotype with many counts. The V call is TRBV3-1, the J call TRBJ2-1; 9 nucleotides line up with TRBD1. V was pared by 2 bases and J by 4 bases, with 3 bases of the junction left unmatched. This CDR3 is 15 amino acids long. Germline CDR1 LGHDT, CDR2 YNNKEL (reference sequence). The CDR3 nucleotides read TGTGCCAGCAGCCAATCCGGGACAGGGTACAATGAGCAGTTCTTC. Amino acid sequence: CASSQSGTGYNEQFF.

The table lists this clonotype with a few counts. The rearrangement joins TRBV11-2 to TRBJ2-2; the match to TRBD2 covers 15 bases. The length of the CDR3 is 17 residues. Germline V gene data show CDR1 as SGHAT and CDR2 as FQNNGV. The V gene end was trimmed by 5 bases and the J gene end by 5 bases; junction bases not matched to a gene: 6. The CDR3 DNA reads as TGTGCCAGCAGCCCGGGACTAGCGGGGGGCCGGACCGGGGAGCTGTTTTTT. It is translated as CASSPGLAGGRTGELFF.

The chain couples TRBV5-1 to TRBJ1-2, with no clear D. V lost 0 bases to trimming and J lost 1 base, with 4 bases between them. The CDR3 spans 13 residues. Germline loops: CDR1 SGHRS, CDR2 YFSETQ. The CDR3 here is CASSLGINYGYTF. DNA of the CDR3: TGCGCCAGCAGCTTGGGGATTAACTATGGCTACACCTTC.

The chain couples TRBV9 to TRBJ1-2; 9 nucleotides align to TRBD1. Germline V gene data show CDR1 as SGDLS and CDR2 as YYNGEE. The CDR3 contains 16 residues. V shed 0 bases and J 1 base; nucleotides not matched to a gene: 4. The CDR3 protein is CASSVDGTGRNYGYTF. CDR3 nucleotides: TGTGCCAGCAGCGTAGATGGGACAGGGCGTAACTATGGCTACACCTTC.